Reported below is one TCR beta chain. Its specificity is not known. The time point here: week 35, safety follow-up. Vaccination comprised doses that each held 300 ug of mutant IDH1 20-mer peptide, plus topical imiquimod. The CDR3 runs 17 residues. Germline CDR1 is LGHNA and CDR2 is YNFKEQ. Trimming removed 4 bases at V and 5 bases at J, with 23 bases between. This sample is drawn from a study of a mutant IDH1 vaccine in newly diagnosed glioma. Study background: Initiation of the vaccine course occurred 4-6 weeks after radiotherapy alone, or alongside temozolomide cycles.

Method: immunoSEQ multiplex PCR; TCRdb's copy keeps in-frame clones and lacks some. The data hold tens of thousands of clones, with roughly 81% observed a single time. This chain connects TRBV4-2 to TRBJ1-2; possible D gene TRBD1, 6 bases. Sample: PBMCs, taken from a glioma patient whose treatment included an IDH1 peptide vaccine. The receptor's source is a man between 40 and 49 years old with glioma. The CDR3 DNA reads as TGTGCCAGCAGCCCAGAGGGGGGGGGCGCGGACGGTTATGGCTACACCTTC. This gives the protein CASSPEGGGADGYGYTF.